The rows below give T cell receptor beta chains drawn from one sample of a study of blood T cell repertoires in COVID-19. Assay used: immunoSEQ multiplex PCR; TCRdb lists only in-frame clones, some missing. Of over 400,000 clones in the sample, 75% to 90% are singletons; the top ten hold approximately 2.9%. The source material was peripheral blood. The origin of the receptors is a human donor in a cohort sampled during active COVID-19. Each CDR3 is given with its conserved first and last residue. Fields, in order: J gene, D gene, V gene, clone size, CDR3 protein, CDR3 DNA. The D gene is left open where the match is weak. Rows may omit the clone size; those that give it use once, few, many or a size class.

>TRBJ2-5|TRBD2|TRBV20-1|-
CSASIASGRGETQYF
TGCAGTGCTAGTATCGCTAGCGGGAGGGGCGAGACCCAGTACTTC
>TRBJ2-7|-|TRBV30|few
CAWSGQYEQYF
TGTGCCTGGAGTGGACAGTACGAGCAGTACTTC
>TRBJ1-5|-|TRBV3-1/TRBV3-2|-
CASSQESSNQPQHF
TGTGCCAGCAGCCAAGAGAGCAGCAATCAGCCCCAGCATTTT
>TRBJ2-1|TRBD2|TRBV27|few
CASSPGLAGRSSYNEQFF
TGTGCCAGCAGTCCGGGACTAGCGGGGCGGAGCTCCTACAATGAGCAGTTCTTC
>TRBJ2-2|TRBD1|TRBV7-2|-
CASRGDRHTGELFF
TGTGCCAGCAGAGGGGACAGACACACCGGGGAGCTGTTTTTT
>TRBJ2-1|-|TRBV4-2|few
CASSQDFRQGHNEQFF
TGTGCCAGCAGCCAAGATTTCAGGCAGGGCCACAATGAGCAGTTCTTC
>TRBJ1-6|-|TRBV6-6|-
CASSLQENNSPLHF
TGTGCCAGCAGTTTACAGGAGAATAATTCACCCCTCCACTTT
>TRBJ2-2|-|TRBV4-1|-
CASSSVPGVVTGELFF
TGCGCCAGCAGCTCAGTACCAGGGGTAGTAACCGGGGAGCTGTTTTTT
>TRBJ1-2|TRBD1|TRBV30|-
CAWSQGAPLGYTF
TGTGCCTGGAGTCAGGGGGCTCCTCTTGGCTACACCTTC
>TRBJ1-3|-|TRBV18|-
CASSMGEVRGTGNTIYF
TGTGCCAGCTCAATGGGGGAGGTGCGTGGAACTGGAAACACCATATATTTT
>TRBJ2-5|TRBD2|TRBV11-2|once
CASSTGTSGTTRQETQYF
TGTGCCAGCAGCACAGGGACTAGCGGGACGACCCGCCAAGAGACCCAGTACTTC
>TRBJ1-2|TRBD1|TRBV5-4|-
CASSYDRGLEGYTF
TGTGCCAGCAGCTACGACAGGGGGCTAGAAGGCTACACCTTC
>TRBJ2-7|TRBD2|TRBV3-1/TRBV3-2|-
CASSHSGLAGVTNF
TGTGCCAGCAGCCACTCAGGACTAGCGGGAGTTACCAACTTC
>TRBJ2-5|-|TRBV6-5|-
CASSYAGGETQYF
TGTGCCAGCAGTTACGCTGGAGGGGAGACCCAGTACTTC
>TRBJ1-3|-|TRBV4-1|-
CASSQASEAGTIYF
TGCGCCAGCAGCCAAGCCTCGGAAGCGGGCACCATATATTTT
>TRBJ2-1|TRBD2|TRBV9|-
CASSVELGLAANEQFF
TGTGCCAGCAGCGTAGAACTCGGACTAGCGGCCAATGAGCAGTTCTTC
>TRBJ1-1|-|TRBV28|-
CASSLYRGMNTEAFF
TGTGCCAGCAGTTTATACCGGGGAATGAACACTGAAGCTTTCTTT
>TRBJ2-5|TRBD2|TRBV6-5|-
CASRGTSGHQETQYF
TGTGCCAGCAGGGGGACTAGCGGGCACCAAGAGACCCAGTACTTC
>TRBJ1-5|TRBD1|TRBV28|few
CASTASGGNNQPQHF
TGTGCCAGCACCGCATCAGGGGGAAACAATCAGCCCCAGCATTTT
>TRBJ1-2|-|TRBV21-1|-
CASSPQRRQGLCGYTF
TGTGCCAGCAGCCCTCAGAGGAGACAGGGCCTCTGTGGCTACACCTTC
>TRBJ2-3|-|TRBV6-4|-
CASSENGGGGQYF
TGTGCCAGCAGTGAGAACGGGGGAGGTGGGCAGTATTTT
>TRBJ2-3|TRBD2|TRBV6-4|once
CASRKTSGTHTDTQYF
TGTGCCAGCAGGAAAACTAGCGGGACCCACACAGATACGCAGTATTTT
>TRBJ2-1|-|TRBV24-1|once
CATRPGTHGARNEQFF
TGTGCCACCAGACCGGGGACTCACGGGGCACGGAATGAGCAGTTCTTC
>TRBJ1-2|TRBD1|TRBV6-5|-
CASSYDGTDYGYTF
TGTGCCAGCAGTTACGACGGGACAGACTATGGCTACACCTTC
>TRBJ2-7|TRBD2|TRBV28|-
CASSRPGLAGASRDEQYF
TGTGCCAGCAGCCGCCCCGGACTAGCGGGAGCCTCCAGGGACGAGCAGTACTTC
>TRBJ2-7|-|TRBV20-1|-
CSASLGPPDEQYF
TGCAGTGCTAGTCTCGGTCCCCCCGACGAGCAGTACTTC
>TRBJ2-1|-|TRBV14|-
CASSQDQGLNQFF
TGTGCCAGCAGCCAAGATCAGGGGCTCAACCAGTTCTTC
>TRBJ2-1|TRBD2|TRBV30|-
CAWSKRTSGNDEQFF
TGTGCCTGGAGCAAAAGGACTAGCGGGAACGATGAGCAGTTCTTC
>TRBJ1-3|-|TRBV28|once
CASGGTPHSGNTIYF
TGTGCCAGCGGCGGGACTCCTCACTCTGGAAACACCATATATTTT
>TRBJ2-7|TRBD1|TRBV30|-
CAWTRTGQGAPQYF
TGTGCCTGGACCCGAACGGGACAGGGGGCGCCGCAGTACTTC
>TRBJ1-3|-|TRBV7-2|-
CASSPLSGNTIYF
TGTGCCAGCAGCCCCCTATCCGGAAACACCATATATTTT
>TRBJ2-7|TRBD1|TRBV18|-
CASSPPGTGTLYEQYF
TGTGCCAGCTCACCCCCCGGGACAGGGACTCTCTACGAGCAGTACTTC
>TRBJ1-1|-|TRBV7-9|-
CASSLEEVNPPTF
TGTGCCAGCAGCTTAGAGGAGGTCAACCCTCCAACCTTT
>TRBJ2-3|TRBD1|TRBV7-3|-
CASSLLGTVEDTQYF
TGTGCCAGCAGCTTATTGGGGACAGTTGAAGATACGCAGTATTTT
>TRBJ2-1|TRBD2|TRBV27|-
CASSFVASGRNEQFF
TGTGCCAGCAGTTTCGTGGCTAGCGGGAGAAATGAGCAGTTCTTC
>TRBJ1-4|TRBD1|TRBV18|-
CASSPTGTNEKLFF
TGTGCCAGCTCACCGACAGGGACTAATGAAAAACTGTTTTTT
>TRBJ2-3|TRBD2|TRBV4-1|-
CASSQERASGDTDTQYF
TGCGCCAGCAGCCAAGAGAGGGCTAGCGGGGACACAGATACGCAGTATTTT
>TRBJ1-2|-|TRBV3-1/TRBV3-2|-
CASSSRALYTF
TGTGCCAGCAGCTCGAGGGCCCTCTACACCTTC
>TRBJ2-5|TRBD2|TRBV2|-
CASSGLAGVGRETQYF
TGTGCCAGCAGTGGGCTAGCGGGAGTAGGTAGGGAGACCCAGTACTTC
>TRBJ2-5|TRBD2|TRBV6-2/TRBV6-3|-
CASSFGLAGGMSKTQYF
TGTGCCAGCAGTTTCGGACTAGCGGGAGGTATGAGTAAGACCCAGTACTTC
>TRBJ2-5|TRBD1|TRBV11-1|-
CASSLDAGGGKTQYF
TGTGCCAGCAGCTTAGACGCAGGGGGCGGAAAGACCCAGTACTTC
>TRBJ1-1|TRBD1|TRBV6-2/TRBV6-3|-
CASSYTDRVAFF
TGTGCCAGCAGTTACACGGACAGGGTGGCTTTCTTT
>TRBJ2-2|TRBD2|TRBV27|-
CASSRRLAGNSGELFF
TGTGCCAGCAGTCGACGACTAGCGGGAAACTCCGGGGAGCTGTTTTTT
>TRBJ2-7|TRBD1|TRBV11-2|-
CASTRMGQNYEQYF
TGTGCCAGCACCAGGATGGGACAGAATTACGAGCAGTACTTC
>TRBJ1-1|TRBD1|TRBV5-1|-
CASSFTGGNTEAFF
TGCGCCAGCAGCTTCACAGGGGGCAACACTGAAGCTTTCTTT
>TRBJ2-1|TRBD2|TRBV28|-
CASSTPGLAGWKGSYNEQFF
TGTGCCAGCAGTACCCCCGGACTAGCGGGATGGAAGGGCTCCTACAATGAGCAGTTCTTC
>TRBJ2-1|-|TRBV7-6|-
CASSPAGSSSYNEQFF
TGTGCCAGCAGCCCGGCTGGCTCTAGCTCCTACAATGAGCAGTTCTTC
>TRBJ2-7|TRBD1|TRBV19|-
CASSLRQGFGYEQYF
TGTGCCAGTAGTCTACGACAGGGTTTTGGGTACGAGCAGTACTTC
>TRBJ2-3|-|TRBV7-3|once
CASSLLAVPRGTQYF
TGTGCCAGCAGCCTCCTAGCAGTACCACGGGGTACGCAGTATTTT
>TRBJ2-3|-|TRBV18|-
CASSRDGAANTDTQYF
TGTGCCAGCTCACGAGATGGGGCGGCAAACACAGATACGCAGTATTTT
>TRBJ2-2|-|TRBV7-8|-
CASSLVTVNTGELFF
TGTGCCAGCAGCTTAGTTACAGTGAACACCGGGGAGCTGTTTTTT
>TRBJ1-1|-|TRBV13|-
CASSLGSRGTGAFF
TGTGCCAGCAGCTTAGGGTCCAGGGGAACAGGCGCTTTCTTT
>TRBJ1-1|-|TRBV29-1|-
CSVGGPNTEAFF
TGCAGCGTTGGGGGGCCGAACACTGAAGCTTTCTTT
>TRBJ2-7|-|TRBV30|-
CAWTNRRGKVRYEQYF
TGTGCCTGGACTAATCGTAGAGGGAAGGTACGCTACGAGCAGTACTTC